Listed here are 23 T cell receptor beta chains from one sample, sequenced in a study of radiotherapy plus CTLA-4 blockade in lung cancer. Sequencing used immunoSEQ multiplex PCR; TCRdb keeps in-frame clones, though not all of them. The table lists some 110,000 clones, around 84% of them singletons, with roughly 3.5% in the top ten. Material: peripheral blood, obtained from a patient treated with radiotherapy plus ipilimumab. Source of these receptors: a human donor with non-small cell lung cancer that progressed on radiotherapy plus ipilimumab. Some clones in this sample may be carry-over from other donors' samples.

The chain carries TRBV11-1 and TRBJ2-5, with D possibly matching TRBD1 (6 bases). The CDR3 is 14 amino acids. CDR1 is SGHAT, CDR2 FQDESV, per germline (reference sequence). V gave up 1 base and J gave up 6 bases, with 12 bases separating them. The CDR3 sequence: CASSLEEDSQTQYF. CDR3 sequence (DNA): TGTGCCAGCAGCTTAGAGGAGGACAGCCAGACCCAGTACTTC.

The chain uses TRBV18 and TRBJ1-5, with a weak D call TRBD1 (6 bases). This CDR3 has 14 amino acids. The V and J ends lost 2 bases and 9 bases respectively, with 14 bases between them. Germline lookup yields CDR1 KGHSH and CDR2 LQKENI. The CDR3 protein is CASSPLQGPGPQHF. CDR3 DNA: TGTGCCAGCTCACCATTACAGGGTCCCGGGCCCCAGCATTTT.

The gene calls are TRBV5-8 and TRBJ1-5; TRBD1 matches at 8 bases. Germline V CDR1 and CDR2: SGHTS, YDEGEE. This CDR3 is 15 amino acids long. Trimming took 0 bases from V and 2 from J; bases not matched to a gene: 1. The CDR3 nucleotides are TGTGCCAGCAGCTTGGGGACAGGGCGCAATCAGCCCCAGCATTTT. Amino acids: CASSLGTGRNQPQHF.

The chain has TRBV6-5 and TRBJ2-7; D remains unclear. V was shortened by 6 bases and J by 4 bases, with 19 bases between the two germline ends. The germline V gene has CDR1 MNHEY and CDR2 SVGAGI. The CDR3 runs to 15 residues. Here the CDR3 reads CASRDPAGNYYEQYF. The DNA for the CDR3 is TGTGCCAGCAGGGATCCTGCCGGAAACTATTACGAGCAGTACTTC.

The chain employs TRBV6-1 and TRBJ2-6; unclear D gene. This CDR3 is 14 amino acids long. The germline V and J ends were trimmed by 6 bases and 4 bases, with 10 bases remaining between them. Germline CDR1 and CDR2: MNHNS and SASEGT. The CDR3 DNA is TGTGCCAGCAGCGCCGCCCTCGGGGCCAACGTCCTGACTTTC. Its translation is CASSAALGANVLTF.

The chain joins TRBV4-2 to TRBJ2-3; 8 bases line up with TRBD1. The junction had 2 bases not matched to a gene; V was cut back by 0 bases and J by 0 bases. In germline, CDR1 is LGHNA, CDR2 YNFKEQ. CDR3 length: 16 amino acids. The CDR3 reads CASSQDQGASTDTQYF. As DNA, the CDR3 is TGTGCCAGCAGCCAAGATCAGGGGGCCAGCACAGATACGCAGTATTTT.

The chain has TRBV5-1 and TRBJ2-1; D is perhaps TRBD1 (6 bases). Trimming cost V 2 bases and J 8 bases, with 14 bases left between them. Germline values: CDR1 SGHRS, CDR2 YFSETQ. CDR3 size: 14 residues. CDR3 nucleotide sequence: TGCGCCAGCAGCTTACCGGGACAAGGCGATGAGCAGTTCTTC. Amino acid sequence: CASSLPGQGDEQFF.

This chain connects TRBV2 to TRBJ1-6, with unresolved D. Trimming took 6 bases from V and 4 from J, leaving 13 bases between them. The CDR3 runs 15 residues. Per germline, CDR1 SNHLY and CDR2 FYNNEI. CDR3 sequence reads: CASSDPGGYNSPLHF. As DNA, the CDR3 is TGTGCCAGCAGCGACCCCGGCGGGTATAATTCACCCCTCCACTTT. The full variable domain, with the rest looked up from reference TRBV2 and TRBJ1-6, is EPEVTQTPSHQVTQMGQEVILRCVPISNHLYFYWYRQILGQKVEFLVSFYNNEISEKSEIFDDQFSVERPDGSNFTLKIRSTKLEDSAMYFCASSDPGGYNSPLHFGNGTRLTVT.

The chain joins TRBV2 to TRBJ1-2; a possible D gene is TRBD1 (5 bases). V lost 5 bases and J 0 bases, leaving 10 bases between the germline ends. Germline V CDR1 and CDR2: SNHLY, FYNNEI. The CDR3 runs to 14 residues. CDR3 nucleotide sequence: TGTGCCAGCAGTTTAACACAGGCTAACTATGGCTACACCTTC. Translated, it gives CASSLTQANYGYTF. Together with reference TRBV2 and TRBJ1-2, the CDR3 gives the full variable domain: EPEVTQTPSHQVTQMGQEVILRCVPISNHLYFYWYRQILGQKVEFLVSFYNNEISEKSEIFDDQFSVERPDGSNFTLKIRSTKLEDSAMYFCASSLTQANYGYTFGSGTRLTVV.

V usage is TRBV5-1 and J usage is TRBJ1-1, with D uncertain. Trimming shortened V by 7 bases and J by 4 bases, and 17 bases separated the two germline ends. The CDR3 length is 14 residues. Per germline, CDR1 SGHRS and CDR2 YFSETQ. CDR3 sequence (DNA): TGCGCCAGCGCGGAGGCCCCGTCGGGCACTGAAGCTTTCTTT. This codes for CASAEAPSGTEAFF.

This chain uses TRBV7-8 with TRBJ2-5; D unclear. From germline, CDR1 is SGHVS and CDR2 FQNEAQ. V shed 1 base and J shed 10 bases, with 10 bases lying between them. This CDR3 contains 12 residues. The chain's CDR3 is CASSLEAIFQYF. CDR3 coding DNA: TGTGCCAGCAGCTTAGAAGCGATATTCCAGTACTTC.

The gene calls are TRBV5-4 and TRBJ2-5, with 9 bases lining up with TRBD1. V dropped 4 bases and J dropped 4; count of bases not matched to a gene: 8. Germline CDR1 SGHNT, CDR2 YYREEE (reference sequence). The length of the CDR3 is 15 residues. CDR3 region: CASSPGQGGVETQYF. CDR3 coding DNA: TGTGCCAGCAGCCCGGGACAGGGCGGCGTAGAGACCCAGTACTTC.

This clone has a count of ten or more. This rearrangement joins TRBV4-3 to TRBJ2-1; D might be TRBD2 (5 bases). CDR1 and CDR2 (germline): LGHNA, YSLEER. V lost 4 bases and J lost 5, with 15 bases in between. The CDR3 covers 15 residues. CDR3 in amino acids: CASSPRGGGDNEQFF. Written as DNA, the CDR3 is TGCGCCAGCAGCCCCCGCGGAGGAGGTGACAATGAGCAGTTCTTC.

This chain uses TRBV4-1 with TRBJ2-2; D remains ambiguous. CDR3 size: 14 residues. The germline CDR1 and CDR2 sequences are MGHRA and YSYEKL. Trimming cost V 1 base and J 6 bases, with 9 bases left between them. The CDR3 bases are TGCGCCAGCAGCCAAGCGGACGTGGCCGGGGAGCTGTTTTTT. This gives the protein CASSQADVAGELFF.

V is TRBV18 and J is TRBJ1-5, with D perhaps matching TRBD1 (5 bases). The CDR3 consists of 13 residues. Germline CDR1 KGHSH, CDR2 LQKENI. V shed 3 bases and J shed 7 bases, with 10 bases lying between them. The CDR3 DNA follows: TGTGCCAGCTCACCCGACAGAGAACAGCCCCAGCATTTT. Protein product: CASSPDREQPQHF.

The V gene is TRBV28, the J gene TRBJ2-1; D is unresolved. CDR3 length: 13 residues. Germline V gene lookup returns CDR1 MDHEN and CDR2 SYDVKM. Trimming pared 4 bases from V and 4 bases from J, leaving 8 bases between. This CDR3 is CASSSAVYNEQFF. The CDR3 DNA is TGTGCCAGCAGTTCGGCGGTGTACAATGAGCAGTTCTTC.

This chain connects TRBV7-3 to TRBJ2-7; 9 bases are shared with TRBD1. The CDR3 length is 17 residues. CDR1 and CDR2 from the germline V gene are SGHTA and FQGTGA. Trimming removed 5 bases from V and 3 bases from J; junction bases left unmatched: 14. Here the CDR3 reads CASSLMPKTGGVYEQYF. CDR3 coding DNA: TGTGCCAGCAGCCTAATGCCAAAGACAGGGGGAGTCTACGAGCAGTACTTC.

The chain couples TRBV25-1 to TRBJ2-3, with TRBD2 identical over 8 bases. Germline lookup yields CDR1 MGHDK and CDR2 SYGVNS. Unmatched junction bases numbered 4, after V lost 7 bases and J lost 1 base. The CDR3 spans 14 residues. CDR3 loop: CASTRAGGTDTQYF. The CDR3 DNA reads TGTGCCAGCACGCGAGCGGGGGGCACAGATACGCAGTATTTT.

The chain has TRBV9 and TRBJ2-5; 8 bases match TRBD1. With 3 bases clipped from V and 5 bases from J, the junction kept 6 bases outside the gene matches. Germline CDR1 and CDR2: SGDLS and YYNGEE. This CDR3 has 14 residues. The CDR3 nucleotides read TGTGCCAGCAGCGCTACCACAGGGGGGGAGACCCAGTACTTC. Protein: CASSATTGGETQYF.

This chain connects TRBV28 to TRBJ2-1, with D hard to call. V was cut by 1 base and J by 9 bases, with 4 bases left in between. The CDR3 covers 11 residues. CDR1 MDHEN and CDR2 SYDVKM come from the germline V gene. CDR3 DNA sequence: TGTGCCAGCAGTTTATCCGGTGAGCAGTTCTTC. Protein product: CASSLSGEQFF.

The V call is TRBV4-3, the J call TRBJ2-1; 11 nucleotides align to TRBD2. V lost 0 bases, J lost 0 bases, and 10 bases stayed unmatched. Germline CDR1 is LGHNA and CDR2 is YSLEER. The CDR3 loop spans 20 amino acids. The CDR3 sequence is CASSQDFIAGGFSSYNEQFF. The CDR3 nucleotides are TGCGCCAGCAGCCAAGACTTCATAGCGGGGGGGTTTAGCTCCTACAATGAGCAGTTCTTC.

This clone has just a few counts. The chain couples TRBV6-1 to TRBJ2-3; 9 nucleotides match TRBD2. This CDR3 comprises 14 residues. V gave up 6 bases and J gave up 6 bases; unmatched junction bases: 7. Germline V lookup: CDR1 MNHNS, CDR2 SASEGT. Here the CDR3 reads CASRPGLAGDTQYF. CDR3 sequence (DNA): TGTGCCAGCAGGCCGGGACTAGCAGGGGATACGCAGTATTTT.

This chain uses TRBV5-1 with TRBJ2-7, with D perhaps given as TRBD1 or TRBD2 (5 bases each). V lost 6 bases to trimming and J lost 2 bases, with 24 bases between them. Germline V gene lookup returns CDR1 SGHRS and CDR2 YFSETQ. This CDR3 region has 17 residues. The CDR3 spells CASTLLASFGGPYEQYF. CDR3 bases: TGCGCCAGCACCCTGCTTGCGAGCTTTGGGGGTCCCTACGAGCAGTACTTC.